Each of the 12 T cell receptor beta chains below was sequenced from the same sample in a study of OX40 agonist ivuxolimab in advanced cancers. The repertoire was sequenced with immunoSEQ multiplex PCR; TCRdb's copy has only in-frame clones and lacks some. The table has about 17,000 clones, about 82% seen once. This sample comprised CD4+ or CD8+ T cells sorted from blood, obtained in a trial of the OX40 agonist ivuxolimab. The origin of the receptors is an adult with an advanced solid tumor such as melanoma, head and neck, liver or kidney cancer.

The CDR3 region has the DNA TGTGCCAGCAGCTTAGGTACAGGGAACACCGGGGAGCTGTTTTTT. Protein sequence: CASSLGTGNTGELFF. The chain employs TRBV7-3 and TRBJ2-2; D perhaps matches TRBD1 (5 bases). The CDR3 has 15 amino acids. Trimming cost V 2 bases and J 1 base, with 8 bases left between them. Germline V gene sequence: CDR1 SGHTA, CDR2 FQGTGA.

The chain carries TRBV5-1 and TRBJ1-1; no clear D gene. The length of the CDR3 is 18 residues. The V gene's germline CDR1 is SGHRS and CDR2 YFSETQ. Trimming pared 0 bases from V and 2 bases from J, leaving 20 bases between. In nucleotides, the CDR3 is TGCGCCAGCAGCTTGGTATGGGCCCCCGGCGCTGGAAACACTGAAGCTTTCTTT. It specifies CASSLVWAPGAGNTEAFF.

The count of this clone is one. V and J are TRBV5-1 and TRBJ1-1, with D possibly matching TRBD1 (5 bases). V shed 0 bases and J shed 7 bases, with 10 bases lying between them. This CDR3 is built from 13 residues. Looked up from germline, CDR1 is SGHRS and CDR2 is YFSETQ. Here the CDR3 reads CASSLGGAFEAFF. The CDR3 DNA reads as TGCGCCAGCAGCTTGGGCGGGGCCTTTGAAGCTTTCTTT.

The chain joins TRBV4-1 to TRBJ1-4; TRBD1 might be the D (5 bases). Trimming left V 3 bases short and J 2 bases short, with 13 bases between. Germline V CDR1 and CDR2: MGHRA, YSYEKL. CDR3 size: 16 residues. The CDR3: CASSQPVGGTNEKLFF. The CDR3 coding sequence is TGCGCCAGCAGCCAGCCTGTTGGGGGTACTAATGAAAAACTGTTTTTT.

The chain employs TRBV15 and TRBJ1-6; possibly TRBD1 for D (5 bases). Germline V gives CDR1 LNHNV, CDR2 YYDKDF (reference sequence). The V and J ends lost 6 bases and 0 bases respectively, with 18 bases between them. The CDR3 covers 18 residues. The CDR3 DNA is TGTGCCACCAGGCCGTCCGACGACAGCCGCTCCTATAATTCACCCCTCCACTTT. As protein: CATRPSDDSRSYNSPLHF.

This clone appeared once. This chain links TRBV27 with TRBJ2-7; tentatively, D is TRBD1 or TRBD2 (5 bases each). This CDR3 comprises 12 residues. The germline gives CDR1 MNHEY, CDR2 SMNVEV (reference sequence). Trimming left V 8 bases short and J 4 bases short, with 12 bases between. The CDR3 DNA is TGTGCCAGCCGGGGCAGGGAATACGAGCAGTACTTC. Translation gives CASRGREYEQYF.

The rearrangement uses TRBV6-1 and TRBJ2-7; 9 nucleotides line up with TRBD1. The CDR3 sequence is 16 residues long. Germline values: CDR1 MNHNS, CDR2 SASEGT. Trimming at V came to 0 bases and at J to 4 bases, leaving 7 bases not matched to a gene. CDR3 DNA sequence: TGTGCCAGCAGTGAAGCAGCTGGGACAGGGCCATACGAGCAGTACTTC. As protein: CASSEAAGTGPYEQYF.

This chain connects TRBV6-5 to TRBJ2-1; perhaps TRBD1 as D (6 bases). CDR1 and CDR2 from the germline V gene are MNHEY and SVGAGI. The length of the CDR3 is 13 residues. Trimming shortened V by 7 bases and J by 9 bases, and 16 bases separated the two germline ends. The CDR3 loop reads CASTRTAFGEQFF. The DNA for the CDR3 is TGTGCCAGCACCCGGACAGCCTTCGGTGAGCAGTTCTTC.

The chain joins TRBV7-9 to TRBJ2-1; D possibly corresponds to TRBD2 (5 bases). Germline V CDR1 and CDR2: SEHNR, FQNEAQ (reference sequence). V lost 5 bases and J 4 bases, leaving 6 bases between the germline ends. The CDR3 has 12 amino acids. CDR3 DNA: TGTGCCAGCAGCAGCGGATACAATGAGCAGTTCTTC. Protein sequence: CASSSGYNEQFF. The variable domain in full, completed from reference TRBV7-9 and TRBJ2-1, reads DTGVSQNPRHKITKRGQNVTFRCDPISEHNRLYWYRQTLGQGPEFLTYFQNEAQLEKSRLLSDRFSAERPKGSFSTLEIQRTEQGDSAMYLCASSSGYNEQFFGPGTRLTVL.

The rearrangement joins TRBV6-6 to TRBJ2-7, with TRBD1 matching over 10 bases. CDR3 length: 13 residues. Germline CDR1 and CDR2: MNHNY and SVGAGI (reference sequence). J gave up 6 bases and V 10 bases, and 9 bases lay outside the gene matches. The CDR3 region has the DNA TGTGCCACCCGGGACAGGGGTTGGTTCGAGCAGTACTTC. This encodes CATRDRGWFEQYF.

A few counts support this clone. One end of the junction does not line up with germline, which may come from a read error. The chain has TRBV7-7 and TRBJ2-2; the match to TRBD1 covers 7 bases. This CDR3 comprises 15 residues. Germline-derived CDR1 and CDR2 are SSHAT and FNYEAQ (reference sequence). CDR3 sequence reads: CASSLGQLNTGELFF. CDR3 bases: TGTGCTAGCAGCTTGGGACAGTTAAACACCGGGGAGCTGTTTTTT.

The rearrangement uses TRBV27 and TRBJ2-1; D is possibly TRBD2 (6 bases). V was pared by 3 bases and J by 6 bases, with 9 bases between. This CDR3 region has 13 residues. The germline V gene encodes CDR1 MNHEY and CDR2 SMNVEV (reference sequence). The CDR3 protein is CASSLSGGNEQFF. CDR3 DNA: TGTGCCAGCAGTTTGTCCGGGGGCAATGAGCAGTTCTTC.